A single sample is the source of the 9 T cell receptor beta chains below, sequenced in a study of blood T cell repertoires in COVID-19. Sequencing used immunoSEQ multiplex PCR; TCRdb keeps in-frame clones, though not all of them. The data contain roughly 150,000 clones, around 80% of them singletons. The specimen was peripheral blood. The receptors here all came from a woman in her forties or fifties in a cohort sampled during active or convalescent COVID-19.

V is TRBV18 and J is TRBJ2-3, with 7 bases aligning to TRBD2. Germline CDR1 KGHSH, CDR2 LQKENI. The CDR3 is 15 amino acids. V shed 4 bases, J shed 3 bases, and the junction held 7 bases outside the gene matches. CDR3 residues: CASSLLAGVTDTQYF. CDR3 sequence (DNA): TGTGCCAGCTCACTCCTGGCGGGGGTAACAGATACGCAGTATTTT. Looking up the rest from reference TRBV18 and TRBJ2-3 gives the full variable domain: NAGVMQNPRHLVRRRGQEARLRCSPMKGHSHVYWYRQLPEEGLKFMVYLQKENIIDESGMPKERFSAEFPKEGPSILRIQQVVRGDSAAYFCASSLLAGVTDTQYFGPGTRLTVL.

CDR3 sequence reads: CASSISQGGSYGYTF. DNA of the CDR3: TGTGCCAGTAGTATTTCGCAGGGCGGTAGCTATGGCTACACCTTC. This chain uses TRBV19 with TRBJ1-2; a possible D gene is TRBD1 (5 bases). The germline V and J ends were trimmed by 3 bases and 4 bases, with 15 bases remaining between them. This CDR3 has 15 residues. Germline lookup yields CDR1 LNHDA and CDR2 SQIVND (reference sequence).

The chain carries TRBV7-9 and TRBJ2-7, with TRBD1 matching 7 bases. Germline V CDR1 and CDR2: SEHNR, FQNEAQ (reference sequence). V shed 2 bases, J shed 2 bases, and the junction held 9 bases outside the gene matches. The CDR3 is 16 residues long. The CDR3 is CASSLPGQLLPYEQYF. DNA of the CDR3: TGTGCCAGCAGCTTACCGGGACAGCTTCTACCCTACGAGCAGTACTTC.

The chain couples TRBV2 to TRBJ1-2; maybe TRBD1 (6 bases). The germline V and J ends were trimmed by 7 bases and 7 bases, with 16 bases remaining between them. Germline V CDR1 and CDR2: SNHLY, FYNNEI. The CDR3 consists of 13 residues. The CDR3 sequence is CASIGFRGSGYTF. CDR3 nucleotide sequence: TGTGCCAGCATAGGGTTCAGGGGCAGTGGCTACACCTTC.

The chain recombines TRBV2 with TRBJ2-5; 7 positions match TRBD2. The length of the CDR3 is 14 residues. Germline loops: CDR1 SNHLY, CDR2 FYNNEI. Trimming cost V 6 bases and J 9 bases; bases outside gene matches: 13. The CDR3 bases are TGTGCCAGCAGCCCAGGGACGGGGGGAGGATCCCAGTACTTC. Translating gives CASSPGTGGGSQYF.

The gene calls are TRBV7-8 and TRBJ2-3; D is unclear. V gave up 2 bases and J gave up 0 bases, with 6 bases separating them. The germline V gene has CDR1 SGHVS and CDR2 FQNEAQ. This CDR3 comprises 14 residues. The CDR3 sequence is CASSLSLSTDTQYF. The CDR3 DNA is TGTGCCAGCAGCTTATCTCTCAGCACAGATACGCAGTATTTT.

V usage is TRBV6-2 or TRBV6-3 and J usage is TRBJ2-7; 10 bases align to TRBD2. J lost 4 bases, V lost 2 bases, and 5 bases had no gene match. The CDR3 runs 15 residues. Germline CDR1 is MNHEY and CDR2 is SVGEGT. CDR3 sequence (DNA): TGTGCCAGCAGTTACGGAGCGGGGGGGCATTACGAGCAGTACTTC. Amino acids: CASSYGAGGHYEQYF.

V usage is TRBV7-2 and J usage is TRBJ1-2, with D perhaps TRBD1 (5 bases). V shed 1 base and J shed 9 bases, with 15 bases lying between them. This CDR3 is built from 14 residues. Germline assignment: CDR1 SGHTA and CDR2 FQGNSA. In DNA form, the CDR3 reads TGTGCCAGCAGCTTAGGTGGGGGGGATGAGTGCTACACCTTC. Protein sequence: CASSLGGGDECYTF.

DNA of the CDR3: TGTGCCAGCAGTTTACCCACAGGCACAGATACGCAGTATTTT. Translating it yields CASSLPTGTDTQYF. The V call is TRBV28, the J call TRBJ2-3; unclear D gene. From germline, CDR1 is MDHEN and CDR2 SYDVKM. V was pared by 2 bases and J by 1 base, with 7 bases between. The CDR3 is made up of 14 amino acids.